This T cell receptor beta chain was sequenced in a study of glioma-infiltrating T cells after dendritic cell vaccination. Study-level findings and limits: Few patients contributed both blood and tumor specimens. Longer survival after dendritic cell vaccination followed higher pretreatment TIL content.

TCRdb's table, derived via immunoSEQ multiplex PCR, lists solely in-frame clones and lacks some. The table has fewer than 45,000 clones, roughly four fifths seen once. To note about this clone: Its antigen is currently unknown.

Deletions cut 4 bases from V and 3 bases from J, with 16 bases between. This CDR3 has 16 residues. This specimen was blood, taken before dendritic cell vaccination. This clonotype was sampled from a human donor with glioblastoma. V usage is TRBV23-1 and J usage is TRBJ2-1; tentatively, D is TRBD2 (5 bases). TRBV23-1 falls under the ORF class, with uncertain function. CDR3 loop: CASSREAGVSYNEQFF. CDR3 nucleotides: TGCGCCAGCAGTCGTGAGGCCGGGGTCAGCTACAATGAGCAGTTCTTC.